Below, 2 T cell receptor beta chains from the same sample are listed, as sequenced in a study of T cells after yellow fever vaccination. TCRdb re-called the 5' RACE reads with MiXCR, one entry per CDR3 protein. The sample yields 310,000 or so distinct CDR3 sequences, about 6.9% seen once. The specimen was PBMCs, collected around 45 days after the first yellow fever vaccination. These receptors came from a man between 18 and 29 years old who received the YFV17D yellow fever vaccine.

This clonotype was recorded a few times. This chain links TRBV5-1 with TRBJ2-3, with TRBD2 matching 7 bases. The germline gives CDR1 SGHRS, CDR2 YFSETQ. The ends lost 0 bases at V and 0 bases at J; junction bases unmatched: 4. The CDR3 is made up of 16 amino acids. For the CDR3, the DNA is TGCGCCAGCAGCTTGGGGACGCGGGGGAGCACAGATACGCAGTATTTT. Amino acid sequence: CASSLGTRGSTDTQYF.

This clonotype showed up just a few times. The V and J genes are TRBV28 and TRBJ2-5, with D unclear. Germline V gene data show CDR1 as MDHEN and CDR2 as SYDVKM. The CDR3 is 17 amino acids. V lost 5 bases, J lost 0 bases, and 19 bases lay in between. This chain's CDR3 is CASSPYDPGSYQETQYF. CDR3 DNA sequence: TGTGCCAGCAGTCCCTACGATCCAGGATCTTACCAAGAGACCCAGTACTTC.